Below are 22 T cell receptor beta chains sequenced from a single sample in a study of molecular identifiers for immune sequencing clone quantification listed by TCRdb under 2018. The library was made by PCR. Sequencer: NextSeq 500. TCRdb's own reprocessing of the public reads used fastp at Q25 and MiXCR and kept productive beta chains. Each record represents a unique CDR3 protein, reported with the most common genes and DNA among its rows. This sample comprises approximately 97,000 distinct CDR3 sequences, about 32% of them detected only once. The ten largest clones add up to around a tenth of the sample. The sequenced material came from naive CD8+ T cells from blood, with Jurkat cell RNA spiked in. This specimen's cell subset or site label, interpreted: FACS-sorted CD8+CD4-CCR7+CD45RA+ naive T cells. The source is a human donor in good health. Some libraries in this study had Jurkat cell RNA spiked in.

There are many counts of this clonotype. The chain couples TRBV9 to TRBJ2-3, with 7 bases aligning to TRBD2. This CDR3 contains 15 residues. The germline V gene encodes CDR1 SGDLS and CDR2 YYNGEE. V gave up 4 bases and J gave up 4 bases; unmatched junction bases: 9. The CDR3 region is CASSQGGSGPDTQYF. CDR3 coding DNA: TGTGCCAGCAGCCAGGGCGGGAGTGGCCCAGATACGCAGTATTTT.

This clonotype was counted between two and nine times. The rearrangement links TRBV14 to TRBJ1-5; D unresolved. CDR1 and CDR2 (germline): SGHDN, FVKESK. This CDR3 contains 17 residues. Trimming cost V 0 bases and J 2 bases, with 14 bases left between them. CDR3 nucleotides: TGTGCCAGCAGCCAAGATCTCAACAGTCGGGGCAATCAGCCCCAGCATTTT. Translating gives CASSQDLNSRGNQPQHF.

Worth noting for this clonotype: A much larger clone lies one base from this, so it may be a read error. The chain is built from TRBV7-9 and TRBJ1-1; D uncertain. V lost 5 bases and J 5 bases, leaving 6 bases between the germline ends. The CDR3 is made up of 11 amino acids. Germline V gene data show CDR1 as SEHNR and CDR2 as FQNEAQ (reference sequence). The CDR3 DNA sequence: TGTGCCAGCAGCGGAGGGACTGAAGCTTTCTTT. Protein sequence: CASSGGTEAFF.

The rearrangement uses TRBV11-2 and TRBJ2-7, with D possibly being TRBD2 (6 bases). V dropped 4 bases and J dropped 5 bases, with 15 bases sitting between them. This CDR3 spans 14 amino acids. Germline CDR1 reads SGHAT; CDR2 reads FQNNGV. This CDR3 is CASSSRPPGDEQYF. The DNA for the CDR3 is TGTGCCAGCAGCTCCCGTCCCCCGGGAGACGAGCAGTACTTC.

As to this clonotype: One end of the junction does not line up with germline, which may come from a read error. DNA of the CDR3: TGTGTCAGCAGTGGGATTAGCTTCTCCTACAATGAGCAGTTCTTC. Translated, it gives CVSSGISFSYNEQFF. V gene TRBV2 combines with J gene TRBJ2-1; D call uncertain. The CDR3 runs 15 residues. The germline V gene has CDR1 SNHLY and CDR2 FYNNEI.

Worth noting for this clonotype: Being one base from a much bigger clone, this may be a read error. The CDR3 reads CSASRPAGITDTQYF. For the CDR3, the DNA is TGCAGTGCTAGTCGACCAGCGGGAATAACAGATACGCAGTATTTT. This chain connects TRBV20-1 to TRBJ2-3, with 7 bases fitting TRBD2. The trim removed 3 bases at V and 3 bases at J, leaving 9 bases unmatched. This CDR3 spans 15 amino acids. Germline assignment: CDR1 DFQATT and CDR2 SNEGSKA (reference sequence).

As concerns this clonotype: One end of the junction does not line up with germline, which may come from a read error. The rearrangement joins TRBV20-1 to TRBJ1-5; D is ambiguous. CDR1 and CDR2 (germline): DFQATT, SNEGSKA (reference sequence). The length of the CDR3 is 16 residues. In nucleotides, the CDR3 is TGCAGTGCTAGACCCAATTGGGAGGAAAGCAATCGGCCCCAGCATTTT. Its protein product is CSARPNWEESNRPQHF.

The CDR3 sequence: CASSLQREGFGEQYF. The CDR3 DNA reads as TGTGCCAGCAGCTTACAGCGGGAGGGATTTGGCGAGCAGTACTTC. The rearrangement joins TRBV7-9 to TRBJ2-7; 10 bases are a match to TRBD2. V was pared by 2 bases and J by 6 bases, with 7 bases of the junction left unmatched. The length of the CDR3 is 15 residues. CDR1 SEHNR and CDR2 FQNEAQ come from the germline V gene (reference sequence).

As concerns this clonotype: The junction departs from the called germline gene at one end, perhaps through a read error. The rearrangement links TRBV29-1 to TRBJ2-5, with 12 bases aligning to TRBD2. Germline CDR1 SQVTM, CDR2 ANQGSEA. The CDR3 spans 16 residues. CDR3 in amino acids: CSVIPGLAGYQEPQYF. The CDR3 DNA reads TGCAGCGTTATCCCAGGACTAGCGGGGTACCAAGAGCCCCAATACTTC.

This clonotype occurred many times. V gene TRBV7-2 combines with J gene TRBJ2-4, with D uncertain. The CDR3 has 14 residues. Trimming shortened V by 4 bases and J by 8 bases, and 15 bases separated the two germline ends. Germline assignment: CDR1 SGHTA and CDR2 FQGNSA. The CDR3 bases are TGTGCCAGCAGCTCGCCCGAGGCCCGCTACATTCAGTACTTC. Protein sequence: CASSSPEARYIQYF.

A word on this clonotype: A much larger clone differs by one base, so this may be a read error. This chain uses TRBV29-1 with TRBJ1-4, with 8 bases aligning to TRBD1. CDR1 is SQVTM and CDR2 is ANQGSEA in the germline V gene. The CDR3 contains 14 residues. The CDR3 loop is CGVEAPDRGEKLFF. The CDR3 DNA sequence: TGCGGCGTTGAAGCCCCCGACAGGGGTGAAAAACTGTTTTTT.

In this sample, this clonotype turned up a few times. The V and J genes are TRBV19 and TRBJ1-5; D remains ambiguous. V shed 0 bases and J shed 3 bases, with 9 bases lying between them. Germline CDR1 is LNHDA and CDR2 is SQIVND (reference sequence). The CDR3 totals 15 residues. DNA for the CDR3: TGTGCCAGTAGTATAGATCTGCAGTTCAATCAGCCCCAGCATTTT. The encoded protein is CASSIDLQFNQPQHF. Filled out from reference TRBV19 and TRBJ1-5, the complete variable domain reads DGGITQSPKYLFRKEGQNVTLSCEQNLNHDAMYWYRQDPGQGLRLIYYSQIVNDFQKGDIAEGYSVSREKKESFPLTVTSAQKNPTAFYLCASSIDLQFNQPQHFGDGTRLSIL.

There are a few counts of this clonotype. This chain links TRBV19 with TRBJ2-5, with unresolved D. This CDR3 is built from 13 residues. In germline, CDR1 is LNHDA, CDR2 SQIVND (reference sequence). The V end lost 7 bases, the J end lost 5 bases, and 14 bases lay between the germline ends. This chain's CDR3 is CASTAEMGETQYF. The CDR3 nucleotides are TGTGCCAGTACGGCAGAGATGGGGGAGACCCAGTACTTC.

The V and J genes are TRBV7-8 and TRBJ2-7; 7 nucleotides match TRBD2. Germline values: CDR1 SGHVS, CDR2 FQNEAQ. The CDR3 spans 15 residues. V shed 4 bases and J 3 bases; nucleotides not matched to a gene: 9. The DNA of the CDR3 is TGTGCCAGCAGCTCTGCCGAGCGGGACTACTACGAGCAGTACTTC. As protein: CASSSAERDYYEQYF.

This clonotype was picked up many times. The chain uses TRBV9 and TRBJ2-2, with 12 positions matching TRBD2. Trimming at V came to 3 bases and at J to 6 bases, leaving 6 bases not matched to a gene. The CDR3 contains 16 residues. Germline V CDR1 and CDR2: SGDLS, YYNGEE. The CDR3 here is CASSAETSGSSGELFF. CDR3 sequence (DNA): TGTGCCAGCAGCGCCGAGACTAGCGGGAGCTCCGGGGAGCTGTTTTTT.

This clonotype was observed a handful of times. This chain uses TRBV24-1 with TRBJ2-1, with no clear D. V was shortened by 4 bases and J by 5 bases, with 14 bases between the two germline ends. Germline V gene lookup returns CDR1 KGHDR and CDR2 SFDVKD. CDR3 size: 15 residues. The CDR3 region is CATSEKRIRDNEQFF. The CDR3 DNA reads TGTGCCACCAGTGAAAAACGAATAAGGGACAATGAGCAGTTCTTC.

As for this clonotype: Just one base apart from a much larger clone, this may be a read error. This likely comes from a read error, as the CDR3 has no conserved phenylalanine or tryptophan at its end. The gene calls are TRBV6-7 and TRBJ2-3; perhaps TRBD2 as D (6 bases). TRBV6-7 falls under the ORF class, with uncertain function. The CDR3 loop spans 13 amino acids. V was cut by 9 bases and J by 3 bases, with 13 bases left in between. This CDR3 reads CARESGTTDTQYL. CDR3 bases: TGTGCCAGGGAATCCGGGACTACAGATACGCAGTATCTT.

As for this clonotype: One junction end disagrees with the germline gene, perhaps due to a read error. The rearrangement links TRBV12-3 or TRBV12-4 to TRBJ2-7; 7 bases agree with TRBD1. The CDR3 sequence is 15 residues long. CDR3 coding DNA: TGTGCCTGCAGATTAGAGGGGGCTGGGGCCTACGAGCAGTACTTC. Translation: CACRLEGAGAYEQYF.

The rearrangement links TRBV4-2 to TRBJ2-7; tentatively, D is TRBD1 (6 bases). V was pared by 1 base and J by 2 bases, with 15 bases between. The germline CDR1 and CDR2 sequences are LGHNA and YNFKEQ. The CDR3 covers 16 residues. The CDR3 sequence is CASSQVSTGHTYEQYF. The DNA for the CDR3 is TGTGCCAGCAGCCAAGTGTCGACAGGACATACCTACGAGCAGTACTTC.

This clonotype was counted many times. This sequence joins TRBV5-8 and TRBJ2-1; weak D call: TRBD2 (6 bases). Trimming left V 0 bases short and J 4 bases short, with 8 bases between. The CDR3 has 14 amino acids. CDR1 is SGHTS, CDR2 YDEGEE, per germline. CDR3: CASSLVAGYNEQFF. In DNA form, the CDR3 reads TGTGCCAGCAGCTTGGTCGCGGGGTACAATGAGCAGTTCTTC.

The V and J genes are TRBV4-3 and TRBJ2-7, with D perhaps matching TRBD2 (6 bases). V lost 7 bases to trimming and J lost 1 base, with 17 bases between them. Looked up from germline, CDR1 is LGHNA and CDR2 is YSLEER. This CDR3 is 15 amino acids long. CDR3: CASTPGIADSYEQYF. CDR3 nucleotide sequence: TGCGCCAGCACCCCCGGGATAGCGGATTCCTACGAGCAGTACTTC.

This clonotype was recorded a few times. The chain is built from TRBV6-2 or TRBV6-3 and TRBJ2-7; TRBD1 is a possible D gene (6 bases). V dropped 10 bases and J dropped 6 bases, with 16 bases sitting between them. Germline V gene sequence: CDR1 MNHEY, CDR2 SVGEGT. This CDR3 region has 12 residues. The CDR3 here is CATLAAGVEQYF. Here the CDR3 DNA reads TGTGCCACCCTCGCCGCAGGGGTCGAGCAGTACTTC.